The 27 T cell receptor beta chains reported below all come from one sample, sequenced in a study of neurological immune-mediated disorders. TCRdb passed the 5' RACE reads through MiXCR, listing each CDR3 protein once. The sample yields roughly 65,000 distinct CDR3 sequences, approximately 5.1% seen once. Specimen: PBMCs. The receptors shown here come from a human donor with multiple sclerosis. The donor label of this sample is uncertain.

The table lists this clonotype with many counts. The CDR3: CSARDPGTFYEQYF. CDR3 nucleotides: TGCAGTGCTAGAGATCCCGGGACTTTCTACGAGCAGTACTTC. The chain has TRBV20-1 and TRBJ2-7, with a possible D match to TRBD2 (6 bases). V was shortened by 0 bases and J by 3 bases, with 12 bases between the two germline ends. The germline CDR1 and CDR2 sequences are DFQATT and SNEGSKA (reference sequence). The CDR3 has 14 amino acids.

The table lists this clonotype with many counts. The rearrangement uses TRBV5-5 and TRBJ1-2, with 7 bases that match TRBD1. The CDR3 covers 13 residues. Germline V gene lookup returns CDR1 SGHKS and CDR2 YYEKEE (reference sequence). V gave up 4 bases and J gave up 8 bases; unmatched junction bases: 8. The CDR3 nucleotides are TGTGCCAGCAGCCCAGGGGGGGGCTTCGGCTACACCTTC. Translating it yields CASSPGGGFGYTF.

This clonotype has at least ten counts. V and J are TRBV5-1 and TRBJ2-3; weak D call: TRBD1 (5 bases). Trimming left V 9 bases short and J 2 bases short, with 19 bases between. The germline V gene has CDR1 SGHRS and CDR2 YFSETQ. The CDR3 loop spans 15 amino acids. The CDR3 sequence: CATSQEGATTDTQYF. Here the CDR3 DNA reads TGCGCCACCTCCCAAGAAGGGGCAACCACAGATACGCAGTATTTT.

In its sample, this clonotype was seen many times. V gene TRBV20-1 combines with J gene TRBJ1-2; 10 nucleotides align to TRBD1. The trim removed 5 bases at V and 4 bases at J, leaving 7 bases unmatched. The CDR3 runs to 14 residues. Germline V gene data show CDR1 as DFQATT and CDR2 as SNEGSKA (reference sequence). The DNA of the CDR3 is TGCAGTGCTGCTCGGACAGGGGGTCTCTATGGCTACACCTTC. It encodes CSAARTGGLYGYTF.

This clonotype was detected ten times or more. The chain has TRBV24-1 and TRBJ2-3; D tentatively reads TRBD1 or TRBD2 (5 bases each). The CDR3 has 16 residues. Trimming took off 1 base at V and 4 bases at J, with 14 bases between the two ends. Looked up from germline, CDR1 is KGHDR and CDR2 is SFDVKD. The CDR3 DNA reads TGTGCCACCAGTGATTTCGGGGAAGGGGTCTCAGATACGCAGTATTTT. Amino acids: CATSDFGEGVSDTQYF.

This clonotype has at least ten counts. This chain links TRBV12-3 or TRBV12-4 with TRBJ2-2, with D maybe TRBD1 (6 bases). V lost 7 bases and J 1 base, leaving 13 bases between the germline ends. This CDR3 has 15 amino acids. In nucleotides, the CDR3 is TGTGCCAGCAATCCCGGGACAAAGAACACCGGGGAGCTGTTTTTT. This codes for CASNPGTKNTGELFF.

This clonotype was observed at least ten times. V gene TRBV20-1 combines with J gene TRBJ1-3; D is possibly TRBD1 (6 bases). Per the germline V gene, CDR1 is DFQATT and CDR2 is SNEGSKA (reference sequence). This CDR3 has 16 residues. Trimming removed 5 bases at V and 0 bases at J, with 17 bases between. The CDR3 DNA is TGCAGTGCTCCAGTTCCGCAGGGGCTCTCTGGAAACACCATATATTTT. The encoded protein is CSAPVPQGLSGNTIYF.

The sample holds many counts of this clonotype. The chain joins TRBV10-3 to TRBJ2-1; TRBD1 agrees at 7 bases. With V trimmed by 10 bases and J by 6 bases, 12 bases remained unmatched. The CDR3 consists of 14 residues. Germline loops: CDR1 ENHRY, CDR2 SYGVKD. CDR3 in amino acids: CATDTRQGVNEQFF. The CDR3 region has the DNA TGTGCCACCGACACTAGACAGGGCGTCAATGAGCAGTTCTTC.

This clonotype was counted ten times or more. The V and J genes are TRBV20-1 and TRBJ2-1; 14 nucleotides align to TRBD2. The junction had 14 bases not matched to a gene; V was cut back by 5 bases and J by 8 bases. This CDR3 region has 17 residues. From germline, CDR1 is DFQATT and CDR2 SNEGSKA (reference sequence). CDR3 DNA: TGCAGTGCTCCGGGACTAGCGGGGGAATCAAATAGCGATGAGCAGTTCTTC. This translates into CSAPGLAGESNSDEQFF.

This clonotype was detected many times. V and J are TRBV29-1 and TRBJ1-1; the D gene is possibly TRBD1 (5 bases). CDR1 SQVTM and CDR2 ANQGSEA come from the germline V gene. V lost 0 bases, J lost 3 bases, and 11 bases lay in between. This CDR3 region has 14 residues. The chain's CDR3 is CSVEDSGLDTEAFF. In DNA form, the CDR3 reads TGCAGCGTTGAAGATTCAGGGTTGGACACTGAAGCTTTCTTT.

The sample holds many counts of this clonotype. J is TRBJ1-2 and V is TRBV12-3 or TRBV12-4; 9 bases match TRBD1. V dropped 0 bases and J dropped 7; count of bases not matched to a gene: 6. The CDR3 is 15 amino acids. Written as DNA, the CDR3 is TGTGCCAGCAGTTTAGCTACAGGGGGCCGGGGTGGCTACACCTTC. Its protein product is CASSLATGGRGGYTF.

This clonotype was counted many times. CDR3 sequence (DNA): TGTGCCAGCGGGGGGGCCTCGAAACCTGAGCAGTTCTTC. This sequence encodes CASGGASKPEQFF. The V call is TRBV9, the J call TRBJ2-1, with a possible D match to TRBD2 (7 bases). V lost 7 bases to trimming and J lost 9 bases, with 17 bases between them. CDR1 SGDLS and CDR2 YYNGEE come from the germline V gene. This CDR3 contains 13 residues.

This clonotype was counted ten times or more. This chain connects TRBV5-1 to TRBJ2-1; no reliable D call. The CDR3 has 16 residues. Germline CDR1 is SGHRS and CDR2 is YFSETQ. The V gene lost 0 bases and the J gene lost 0 bases, with 10 bases spanning the gap. Here the CDR3 reads CASSLAVGNSYNEQFF. The DNA for the CDR3 is TGCGCCAGCAGCTTGGCCGTCGGAAACTCCTACAATGAGCAGTTCTTC.

This clonotype came up many times. The chain recombines TRBV6-6 with TRBJ1-1, with D perhaps TRBD1 (6 bases). Germline CDR1 reads MNHNY; CDR2 reads SVGAGI (reference sequence). V dropped 5 bases and J dropped 11 bases, with 24 bases sitting between them. This CDR3 is 15 amino acids long. The CDR3: CASSGAGTRLRRAFF. CDR3 DNA sequence: TGTGCCAGCAGTGGAGCGGGGACACGACTTAGGAGGGCTTTCTTT.

This clonotype has a count of ten or more. The chain uses TRBV5-5 and TRBJ1-2; 10 bases agree with TRBD1. Germline CDR1 reads SGHKS; CDR2 reads YYEKEE (reference sequence). V lost 0 bases, J lost 6 bases, and 5 bases stayed unmatched. This CDR3 comprises 15 residues. The CDR3 sequence: CASSLVMGQGNGYTF. Here the CDR3 DNA reads TGTGCCAGCAGCTTGGTAATGGGACAGGGGAATGGCTACACCTTC. The full variable domain, completed using reference TRBV5-5 and TRBJ1-2, is DAGVTQSPTHLIKTRGQQVTLRCSPISGHKSVSWYQQVLGQGPQFIFQYYEKEERGRGNFPDRFSARQFPNYSSELNVNALLLGDSALYLCASSLVMGQGNGYTFGSGTRLTVV.

This clonotype was detected many times. The J gene is TRBJ2-3, the V gene TRBV2; D possibly matches TRBD1 or TRBD2 (5 bases each). Germline lookup yields CDR1 SNHLY and CDR2 FYNNEI. V was cut by 10 bases and J by 3 bases, with 17 bases left in between. This CDR3 is 14 amino acids long. CDR3 DNA: TGTGCCATCCCCGGACACGAGGGGACAGATACGCAGTATTTT. This translates into CAIPGHEGTDTQYF.

This clonotype was counted many times. This chain uses TRBV20-1 with TRBJ1-1; D gene uncertain. Germline loops: CDR1 DFQATT, CDR2 SNEGSKA (reference sequence). This CDR3 comprises 13 residues. V gave up 3 bases and J gave up 5 bases, with 13 bases separating them. The CDR3: CSAREGPRTEAFF. The CDR3 nucleotides read TGCAGTGCTAGGGAAGGCCCCAGGACTGAAGCTTTCTTT.

This clonotype was seen only a few times. The rearrangement uses TRBV19 and TRBJ2-7, with 8 bases lining up with TRBD1. The CDR3 has 14 residues. Germline trimming cut 3 bases from V and 3 bases from J; bases unmatched to any gene: 4. Germline CDR1 reads LNHDA; CDR2 reads SQIVND (reference sequence). The CDR3 DNA is TGTGCCAGTAGTATCCCGGACAGGGTCTACGAGCAGTACTTC. It codes for CASSIPDRVYEQYF.

This clonotype occurred many times. The CDR3, as DNA: TGCGCCAGCAGCTCCCGGGGATATTCCCGCACAGATACGCAGTATTTT. This gives the protein CASSSRGYSRTDTQYF. The chain carries TRBV5-1 and TRBJ2-3, with D possibly TRBD2 on 5 matching bases. Germline-derived CDR1 and CDR2 are SGHRS and YFSETQ. This CDR3 is 16 amino acids long. V was cut by 3 bases and J by 1 base, with 15 bases left in between.

The sample holds many counts of this clonotype. V usage is TRBV20-1 and J usage is TRBJ1-1, with TRBD1 identical over 9 bases. J was trimmed by 4 bases and V by 3 bases; bases with no gene match: 6. Germline V gene sequence: CDR1 DFQATT, CDR2 SNEGSKA (reference sequence). The CDR3 has 14 residues. The CDR3 here is CSARYRGPLTEAFF. In DNA form, the CDR3 reads TGCAGTGCTAGGTACAGGGGGCCCCTCACTGAAGCTTTCTTT.

This clonotype was observed many times. This chain uses TRBV3-1 with TRBJ1-1; no reliable D call. V was pared by 2 bases and J by 7 bases, with 8 bases between. CDR1 LGHDT and CDR2 YNNKEL come from the germline V gene (reference sequence). The CDR3 consists of 12 residues. This CDR3 is CASSQKGFEAFF. The CDR3 DNA reads as TGTGCCAGCAGCCAAAAGGGATTTGAAGCTTTCTTT.

This clonotype appeared many times. This sequence joins TRBV29-1 and TRBJ2-1; 9 bases map to TRBD2. The J segment lost 9 bases and the V segment lost 4 bases, leaving 16 bases of the junction unmatched. This CDR3 spans 16 amino acids. Germline lookup yields CDR1 SQVTM and CDR2 ANQGSEA. CDR3 DNA sequence: TGCAGCGTTGTTAGCGGGGGACCCATTTTACAGGGTGAGCAGTTCTTC. Protein sequence: CSVVSGGPILQGEQFF.

This clonotype is categorized as medium-sized (0.01 to 0.1%). The CDR3 spells CATSKTDRGRYSNQPQHF. CDR3 nucleotides: TGTGCCACCAGCAAAACGGACAGGGGACGATATAGCAATCAGCCCCAGCATTTT. The chain is built from TRBV15 and TRBJ1-5; 9 bases match TRBD1. This CDR3 spans 18 amino acids. Germline V gives CDR1 LNHNV, CDR2 YYDKDF (reference sequence). The V and J ends lost 4 bases and 0 bases, in that order; junction bases with no gene match: 10. The complete variable domain, with remaining parts taken from reference TRBV15 and TRBJ1-5, reads DAMVIQNPRYQVTQFGKPVTLSCSQTLNHNVMYWYQQKSSQAPKLLFHYYDKDFNNEADTPDNFQSRRPNTSFCFLDIRSPGLGDTAMYLCATSKTDRGRYSNQPQHFGDGTRLSIL.

This clonotype was counted at least ten times. The V gene is TRBV3-1, the J gene TRBJ2-2; D possibly corresponds to TRBD1 (6 bases). The CDR3 is made up of 14 amino acids. The germline CDR1 and CDR2 sequences are LGHDT and YNNKEL (reference sequence). Trimming removed 3 bases at V and 5 bases at J, with 10 bases between. The CDR3 is CASSHRGETGELFF. CDR3 DNA sequence: TGTGCCAGCAGCCACAGGGGAGAAACCGGGGAGCTGTTTTTT.

Ten or more counts support this clonotype. V usage is TRBV3-1 and J usage is TRBJ2-7, with TRBD1 matching 7 bases. The CDR3 runs to 15 residues. From germline, CDR1 is LGHDT and CDR2 YNNKEL (reference sequence). V was pared by 2 bases and J by 6 bases, with 10 bases of the junction left unmatched. Here the CDR3 DNA reads TGTGCCAGCAGCCAATGGTCAGGGGGACGTGGCGAGCAGTACTTC. Translating gives CASSQWSGGRGEQYF.

This clonotype was picked up many times. The chain uses TRBV12-3 or TRBV12-4 and TRBJ1-1; 7 bases match TRBD1. Germline trimming cut 6 bases from V and 7 bases from J; bases unmatched to any gene: 5. This CDR3 has 12 amino acids. The CDR3 nucleotides read TGTGCCAGCAGACAGGGGCCCCGTGAAGCTTTCTTT. It yields the protein CASRQGPREAFF.

This clonotype was observed at least ten times. The chain couples TRBV5-1 to TRBJ1-2; maybe TRBD1 (6 bases). V gave up 6 bases and J gave up 6 bases, with 15 bases separating them. CDR3 size: 13 residues. Germline V CDR1 and CDR2: SGHRS, YFSETQ. CDR3 nucleotide sequence: TGCGCCAGCACCTTAAATCAGGGGAATGGCTACACCTTC. This codes for CASTLNQGNGYTF.